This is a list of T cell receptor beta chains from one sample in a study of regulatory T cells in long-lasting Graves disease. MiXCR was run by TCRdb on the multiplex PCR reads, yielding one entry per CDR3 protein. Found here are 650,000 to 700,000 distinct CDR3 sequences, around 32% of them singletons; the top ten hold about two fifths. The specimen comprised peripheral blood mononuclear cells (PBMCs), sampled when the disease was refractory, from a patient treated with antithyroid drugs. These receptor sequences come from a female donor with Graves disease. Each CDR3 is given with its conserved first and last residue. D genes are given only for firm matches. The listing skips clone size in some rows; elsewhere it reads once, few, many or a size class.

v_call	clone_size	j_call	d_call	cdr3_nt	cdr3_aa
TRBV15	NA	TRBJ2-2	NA	TGTGCCACCAGCAGAGATGGAAACGCTAGCCCATACACCGGGGAGCTGTTTTTT	CATSRDGNASPYTGELFF
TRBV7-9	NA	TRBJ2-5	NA	TGTGCCAGCAGCTTAGTTCAAGACGAGACCCAGTACTTC	CASSLVQDETQYF
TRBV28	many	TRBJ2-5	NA	TGTGCCAGCAGCGCGGGGTCTACCTGGGAGACCCAGTACTTC	CASSAGSTWETQYF
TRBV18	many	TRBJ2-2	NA	TGTGCCAGCTCCCCCTTAGAGACGAACACCGGGGAGCTGTTTTTT	CASSPLETNTGELFF
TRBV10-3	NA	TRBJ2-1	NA	TGTGCCATCAGTGAGGGTCAGGTTACGATGCAAAGCTACAATGAGCAGTTCTTC	CAISEGQVTMQSYNEQFF
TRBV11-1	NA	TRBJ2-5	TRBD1	TGTGCCAGCAGCTCTCCGGGACAGGGGGATGAGACCCAGTACTTC	CASSSPGQGDETQYF
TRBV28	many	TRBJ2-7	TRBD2	TGTGCCAGCAGTCCGGAGCTAGCGGGGTTATACGAGCAGTACTTC	CASSPELAGLYEQYF
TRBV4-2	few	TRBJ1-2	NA	TGTGCCAGCAGCCAAGATCAGGAGGAGAGCTATGGCTACACCTTC	CASSQDQEESYGYTF
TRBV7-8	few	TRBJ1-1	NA	TGTGCCAGCAGCCCATCGAATAGGGGACGGTCGAACACTGAAGCTTTCTTT	CASSPSNRGRSNTEAFF
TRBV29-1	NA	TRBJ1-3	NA	TGCAGCGTTGAGGCTGAGGGAAACACCATATATTTT	CSVEAEGNTIYF
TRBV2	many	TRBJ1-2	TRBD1	TGTGCCAGCAGCCTTGTACTCGACAGGGGGATCAATGGCTACACCTTC	CASSLVLDRGINGYTF
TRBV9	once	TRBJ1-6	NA	TGTGCCAGCAGTCAGACAGTATATAATTCACCCCTCCACTTT	CASSQTVYNSPLHF
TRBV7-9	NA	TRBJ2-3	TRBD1	TGTGCCAGCAGCTCAAGGACAGGGTCACCCACAGATACGCAGTATTTT	CASSSRTGSPTDTQYF
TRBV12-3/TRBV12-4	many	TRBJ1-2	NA	TGTGCCAGCAGCGGAACAGGGCCTGGCTACACCTTC	CASSGTGPGYTF
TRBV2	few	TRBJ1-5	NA	TGTGCCAGCAGTCGAGACAAGTTGAATCAGCCCCAGCATTTT	CASSRDKLNQPQHF
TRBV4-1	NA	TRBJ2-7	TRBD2	TGCGCCAGCAGCCTCAGACTAGCGGGAGATTACGAGCAGTACTTC	CASSLRLAGDYEQYF
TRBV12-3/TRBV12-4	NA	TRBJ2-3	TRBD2	TGTGCCAGCAGGTCGGGACTAGCGGGAGATACGCAGTATTTT	CASRSGLAGDTQYF
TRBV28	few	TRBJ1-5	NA	TGTGCCAGCAGTCTGACAACGGGGCCCCAGCATTTT	CASSLTTGPQHF
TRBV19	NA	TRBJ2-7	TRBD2	TGTGCCAGTAGTATAGTAGCGGGGCCTACCTACGAGCAGTACTTC	CASSIVAGPTYEQYF
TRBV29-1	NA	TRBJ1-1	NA	TGCAGCGCCGGACATACAGGATGGAACACTGAAGCTTTCTTT	CSAGHTGWNTEAFF
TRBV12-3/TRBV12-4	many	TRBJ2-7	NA	TGTGCCAGTAATATCCCCCCGCGGGAACGAGACCCATCCTACGAGCAGTACTTC	CASNIPPRERDPSYEQYF
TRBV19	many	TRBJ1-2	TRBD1	TGTGCCAGTAGTTGGCGCAGGGGGAGCGGCTACACCTTC	CASSWRRGSGYTF
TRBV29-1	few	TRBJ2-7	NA	TGCAGCGTTGGGGGGAACTCCTACGAGCAGTACTTC	CSVGGNSYEQYF
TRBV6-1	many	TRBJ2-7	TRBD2	TGTGCCAGCAGCGACCTAGCGGGAGTGTCCTACGAGCAGTACTTC	CASSDLAGVSYEQYF
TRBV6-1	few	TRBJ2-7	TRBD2	TGTGCCAGCAGTCGGACTAGCGGGCCTGTGGAGCAGTACTTC	CASSRTSGPVEQYF
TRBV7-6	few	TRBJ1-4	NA	TGTGCCAGCAGCTCCGTTGAGGGACGGACGAGTCGTAATGAAAAACTGTTTTTT	CASSSVEGRTSRNEKLFF
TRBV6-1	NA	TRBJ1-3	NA	TGTGCCAGCAGTGACCCGGGGACTGGAAACACCATATATTTT	CASSDPGTGNTIYF
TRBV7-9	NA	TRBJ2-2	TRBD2	TGTGCCAGCAGCTCCGTCCTCTCTAGCGGTTCTAACACCGGGGAGCTGTTTTTT	CASSSVLSSGSNTGELFF
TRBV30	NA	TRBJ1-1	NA	TGTGCCTGGAAGGCAGGGTTTGCGAACACTGAAGCTTTCTTT	CAWKAGFANTEAFF
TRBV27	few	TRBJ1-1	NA	TGTGCCAGCAGTTTATTGGTTAAGGGGATCACTGAAGCTTTCTTT	CASSLLVKGITEAFF
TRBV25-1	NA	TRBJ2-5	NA	TGTGCCTGCAGTGAATACAAGTTCCAAGAGACCCAGTACTTC	CACSEYKFQETQYF
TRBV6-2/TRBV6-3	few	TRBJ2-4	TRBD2	TGTGCCAGCAGTTATAGCCCTTGGCAGCGGGAGGCAGAAGACATTCAGTACTTC	CASSYSPWQREAEDIQYF
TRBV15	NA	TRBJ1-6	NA	TGTGCCACCAGCAGAGATGATTCACCCCTCCACTTT	CATSRDDSPLHF
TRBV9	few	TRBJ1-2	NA	TGTGCCAGCAGCGGTGGGCAGGATCCCTATGGCTACACCTTC	CASSGGQDPYGYTF
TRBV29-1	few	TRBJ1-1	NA	TGCAGCGTTGACACCGGCAGGGGTGTTGAAGCTTTCTTT	CSVDTGRGVEAFF
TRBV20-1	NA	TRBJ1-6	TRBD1	TGCAGTGCTAGACGGGACAGTGATTCACCCCTCCACTTT	CSARRDSDSPLHF
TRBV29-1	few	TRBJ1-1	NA	TGCAGCGCAAATGGGCAGAGCACTGAAGCTTTCTTT	CSANGQSTEAFF
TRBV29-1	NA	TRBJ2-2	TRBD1	TGCAGCGTAAAACCGCCCGACAGGGTCACCGGGGAGCTGTTTTTT	CSVKPPDRVTGELFF
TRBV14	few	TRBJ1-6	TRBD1	TGTGCCAGCAGCGCGTGGACAGGTTTAGATTCACCCCTCCACTTT	CASSAWTGLDSPLHF
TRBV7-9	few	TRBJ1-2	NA	TGTGCCAGCAGCTTACCCTCGGGGGGTAACTATGGCTACACCTTC	CASSLPSGGNYGYTF
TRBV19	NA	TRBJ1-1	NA	TGTGCCAGTAGTATGGCCAGGGTGGCGAACACTGAAGCTTTCTTT	CASSMARVANTEAFF
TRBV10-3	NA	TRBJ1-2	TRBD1	TGTGCCATCAGTAGGGGACAGGGCGACTATGGCTACACCTTC	CAISRGQGDYGYTF
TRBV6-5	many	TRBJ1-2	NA	TGTGCCAGCAGTTACCTCACAGGGAACTATGGCTACACCTTC	CASSYLTGNYGYTF
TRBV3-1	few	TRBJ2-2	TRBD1	TGTGCCAGCAGCCCCCGACAGGGAAACACCGGGGAGCTGTTTTTT	CASSPRQGNTGELFF
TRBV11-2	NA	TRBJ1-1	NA	TGTGCCAGCAGCTTAGAGGGAAACAGGGCCACTGAAGCTTTCTTT	CASSLEGNRATEAFF
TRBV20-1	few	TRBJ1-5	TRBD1	TGCAGTGCTTCAAGGGGGCGCATTCAGCCCCAGCATTTT	CSASRGRIQPQHF
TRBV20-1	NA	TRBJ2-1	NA	TGCAGTGCTACCTCCCCAGAGCGGAGCTCCTACAATGAGCAGTTCTTC	CSATSPERSSYNEQFF
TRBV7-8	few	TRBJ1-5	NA	TGTGCCAGCAGCCCACTGGCCAGGGGCGGCCAGCCCCAGCATTTT	CASSPLARGGQPQHF